The 9 T cell receptor beta chains below come from one sample, sequenced in a study of CD8 T cells in ankylosing spondylitis. Study-wide results and caveats: Roughly eight highly homologous variants made up a TCR beta motif that seemed to typify ankylosing spondylitis blood.

TCRdb independently ran MiXCR on the 5' RACE reads; one entry per CDR3 protein. The sample includes about 400,000 distinct CDR3 sequences, around 24% seen only once; the top ten take about 16%. Antigens of these TCRs are unknown. The sequencing sample was made of blood, either unsorted or a sorted T cell fraction (not recorded which). The receptor source for this set is a male donor with ankylosing spondylitis.

This clonotype was seen a handful of times. V gene TRBV5-1 combines with J gene TRBJ1-2, with no clear D. Trimming pared 3 bases from V and 9 bases from J, leaving 15 bases between. This CDR3 comprises 13 residues. Germline V CDR1 and CDR2: SGHRS, YFSETQ. In DNA, the CDR3 is TGCGCCAGCAGCTCCGATTTAGAGTTGCGCTACACCTTC. This translates into CASSSDLELRYTF.

There are a few counts of this clonotype. V gene TRBV7-9 combines with J gene TRBJ1-5; 7 bases are a match to TRBD1. Germline trimming cut 5 bases from V and 3 bases from J; bases unmatched to any gene: 7. Germline V gene sequence: CDR1 SEHNR, CDR2 FQNEAQ (reference sequence). The CDR3 is 15 amino acids. The CDR3 bases are TGTGCCAGCAGCCAGGGACAGCAAGTCAATCAGCCCCAGCATTTT. Translating gives CASSQGQQVNQPQHF.

Only a few counts were recorded for this clonotype. This chain links TRBV5-5 with TRBJ1-3; 7 positions agree with TRBD1. The V gene end was trimmed by 2 bases and the J gene end by 4 bases; junction bases not matched to a gene: 6. Germline V gives CDR1 SGHKS, CDR2 YYEKEE (reference sequence). This CDR3 spans 15 amino acids. CDR3 protein: CASSLNDRAGNTIYF. The CDR3 bases are TGTGCCAGCAGCTTAAACGACAGGGCGGGAAACACCATATATTTT.

Here the CDR3 DNA reads TGTGCCAGCAGTTACGCCGGGACGGCTAATGAAAAACTGTTTTTT. Residues: CASSYAGTANEKLFF. The chain joins TRBV6-2 or TRBV6-3 to TRBJ1-4, with D possibly being TRBD1 (5 bases). Trimming pared 2 bases from V and 3 bases from J, leaving 10 bases between. The CDR3 consists of 15 residues. Germline CDR1 is MNHEY and CDR2 is SVGEGT.

This clonotype was observed many times. The chain couples TRBV27 to TRBJ1-2, with a weak D call TRBD1 (6 bases). Deletions cut 0 bases from V and 4 bases from J, with 12 bases between. The germline CDR1 and CDR2 sequences are MNHEY and SMNVEV (reference sequence). This CDR3 has 15 residues. This CDR3 reads CASSLSGGHTYGYTF. DNA for the CDR3: TGTGCCAGCAGTTTATCTGGGGGCCATACCTATGGCTACACCTTC.

The chain combines TRBV6-1 with TRBJ2-6; no reliable D call. The CDR3 sequence is 15 residues long. V was shortened by 1 base and J by 1 base, with 5 bases between the two germline ends. Germline loops: CDR1 MNHNS, CDR2 SASEGT. Here the CDR3 reads CASSEGLSGANVLTF. The CDR3 nucleotides read TGTGCCAGCAGTGAAGGGCTATCTGGGGCCAACGTCCTGACTTTC.

This clonotype appeared many times. The chain is built from TRBV5-1 and TRBJ2-1; 7 bases match TRBD2. The ends lost 2 bases at V and 5 bases at J; junction bases unmatched: 16. Looked up from germline, CDR1 is SGHRS and CDR2 is YFSETQ. The CDR3 contains 18 residues. The CDR3 nucleotides read TGCGCCAGCAGCTTTACTGATGTGGCGGGAGCAGCGAACAATGAGCAGTTCTTC. This encodes CASSFTDVAGAANNEQFF.

This clonotype turned up a few times. The CDR3 sequence: CAISDPNQPQHF. CDR3 in DNA: TGTGCCATCAGTGACCCGAATCAGCCCCAGCATTTT. V is TRBV10-3 and J is TRBJ1-5; D unresolved. CDR3 length equals 12 residues. Trimming cost V 3 bases and J 4 bases, with 4 bases left between them. Germline assignment: CDR1 ENHRY and CDR2 SYGVKD.

This clonotype has a handful of counts. One end of the junction varies from germline; a read error may be responsible. J is TRBJ1-3 and V is TRBV12-3 or TRBV12-4; D is unresolved. The CDR3 consists of 10 residues. In nucleotides, the CDR3 is TGTGCCAGCAGTTCCTTGCAGGTGGATTTT. As protein: CASSSLQVDF.